This is a list of T cell receptor beta chains from one sample in a study of CD4 T cells in relation to SARS-CoV-2 and coronaviruses. TCRdb keeps only in-frame clones here, not all; method: immunoSEQ multiplex PCR. There are roughly 17,000 clones in the sample; around three quarters occur only once, and 27% lies in the top ten. Their recognized antigens are unknown. The sample taken for sequencing was CD4+ T cells from PBMCs, cultured in vitro. Receptors were obtained from a human donor in good health. Both conserved end residues are part of each CDR3. Fields, in order: clone size, V gene, D gene, J gene, CDR3 DNA, CDR3 protein. A D gene is named only where the DNA matches it firmly. A row's size may be missing; if present it is once, few, many or a size class.

>.|TRBV5-1|.|TRBJ2-3
TGCGCCAGCAGCTTTACCTTTGACACAGATACGCAGTATTTT
CASSFTFDTDTQYF
>.|TRBV12-3/TRBV12-4|.|TRBJ2-2
TGTGCCAGCACTTTGGGGCCCGGGGAGCTGTTTTTT
CASTLGPGELFF
>.|TRBV5-4|.|TRBJ1-4
TGTGCCAGCAGCTTGGACAGCGGGCGTGAAAAACTGTTTTTT
CASSLDSGREKLFF
>.|TRBV5-1|TRBD2|TRBJ2-4
TGCGCCAGCAAAAGCGGGGGAGAAAACATTCAGTACTTC
CASKSGGENIQYF
>.|TRBV7-2|.|TRBJ2-7
TGTGCCAGCAGCTCAACCTCGAGTTACGAGCAGTACTTC
CASSSTSSYEQYF
>.|TRBV24-1|TRBD1|TRBJ1-4
TGTGCCACGGGAGAGGGGGCAGGGGAAAAACTGTTTTTT
CATGEGAGEKLFF
>once|TRBV7-6|.|TRBJ2-3
TGTGCCAGCAGCTTACAAAGAGCGTGGGGTAGCACAGATACGCAGTATTTT
CASSLQRAWGSTDTQYF
>.|TRBV5-1|.|TRBJ1-3
TGCGCCAGCAGCTTGGAGGGGAACTCTGGAAACACCATATATTTT
CASSLEGNSGNTIYF
>.|TRBV9|TRBD2|TRBJ2-7
TGTGCCAGCAGCGTCGCCGGGACTAGTTCGTACGAGCAGTACTTC
CASSVAGTSSYEQYF
>.|TRBV19|.|TRBJ2-7
TGTGCCAGTATGGGGGGGCGCGAGCAGTACTTC
CASMGGREQYF
>.|TRBV2|.|TRBJ2-3
TGTGCCAGCGGTCCAGAGTGGAACACAGATACGCAGTATTTT
CASGPEWNTDTQYF
>few|TRBV28|.|TRBJ1-1
TGTGCCAGCAGCCTAATACAGGGAGGCGCTGAAGCTTTCTTT
CASSLIQGGAEAFF
>.|TRBV3-1/TRBV3-2|.|TRBJ2-1
TGTGCCAGCAGCCAAGCGGAAGGGGTCTCAAATGAGCAGTTCTTC
CASSQAEGVSNEQFF
>.|TRBV24-1|TRBD2|TRBJ2-2
TGTGCCACCATCGGGAGGGGTCCCGGGGAGCTGTTTTTT
CATIGRGPGELFF
>.|TRBV19|.|TRBJ1-3
TGTGCCAGTAGTTCCGAGGGACGGAGCTCTGGAAACACCATATATTTT
CASSSEGRSSGNTIYF
>.|TRBV25-1|TRBD1|TRBJ2-1
TGTGCCAGCAGTGAAGTGGACAGGGTGGGTCAGTTCTTC
CASSEVDRVGQFF
>.|TRBV20-1|.|TRBJ1-5
TGCAGTGCTAGTGACGGACTCCGTCAGCCCCAGCATTTT
CSASDGLRQPQHF
>.|TRBV5-1|TRBD2|TRBJ2-7
TGCGCCAGCAGCTTGTGGGGACTAGCGGGAGGGCCCACCTACGAGCAGTACTTC
CASSLWGLAGGPTYEQYF
>.|TRBV15|.|TRBJ2-4
TGTGCCACCCGGGGCGGTGGGGGGATCATTCAGTACTTC
CATRGGGGIIQYF
>few|TRBV30|.|TRBJ1-2
TGTGCCTGGAGTGCGGGGGGGAAGCACTATGGCTACACCTTC
CAWSAGGKHYGYTF
>.|TRBV7-9|.|TRBJ2-6
TGTGCCAGCAGTAGAGATACCCGGTTCTCTGGGGCCAACGTCCTGACTTTC
CASSRDTRFSGANVLTF
>once|TRBV15|.|TRBJ2-1
TGTGCCACCAGCAGCGGGGTAGGAATATACAATGAGCAGTTCTTC
CATSSGVGIYNEQFF
>.|TRBV11-2|.|TRBJ2-5
TGTGCCAGCAGCTTAGACCAAGAGACCCAGTACTTC
CASSLDQETQYF
>.|TRBV9|TRBD1|TRBJ1-4
TGTGCCAGCAGCGTAGCTCAGGGGGCTGAAAAACTGTTTTTT
CASSVAQGAEKLFF
>.|TRBV18|.|TRBJ2-1
TGTGCCAGCTCACCGATACCGGCCAACTACAATGAGCAGTTCTTC
CASSPIPANYNEQFF
>.|TRBV3-1/TRBV3-2|.|TRBJ2-5
TGTGCCAGCAGCCAAGAGACCCAGTACTTC
CASSQETQYF
>few|TRBV9|.|TRBJ2-7
TGTGCCAGCAGCGTAGGACAGGCAACCTACGAGCAGTACTTC
CASSVGQATYEQYF
>once|TRBV6-6|.|TRBJ1-1
TGTGCCAGCAGTTACGGGGGGCCGGTGAACACTGAAGCTTTCTTT
CASSYGGPVNTEAFF
>.|TRBV29-1|.|TRBJ2-6
TGCAGCGTACCGGGGATCCCCTCTGGGGCCAACGTCCTGACTTTC
CSVPGIPSGANVLTF
>.|TRBV5-1|.|TRBJ2-3
TGCGCCAGCAGCTGGGCAGGGAATGGTGGAGATACGCAGTATTTT
CASSWAGNGGDTQYF
>.|TRBV12-3/TRBV12-4|.|TRBJ1-6
TGTGCCAGCAGTTTAAGGGATGGTTCACCCCTCCACTTT
CASSLRDGSPLHF
>.|TRBV7-7|TRBD2|TRBJ2-5
TGTGCCAGCAGCTTAGGCCTAGCGGGGGGAGAGACCCAGTACTTC
CASSLGLAGGETQYF
>.|TRBV11-3|TRBD2|TRBJ2-2
TGTGCCAGCAGCTTAGTTAGCGGGGTAACCGGGGAGCTGTTTTTT
CASSLVSGVTGELFF
>.|TRBV29-1|.|TRBJ2-3
TGCAGCGTTGAGTGGGGTTTTGATACGCAGTATTTT
CSVEWGFDTQYF
>once|TRBV5-8|TRBD2|TRBJ2-5
TGTGCCAGCAGCTTGGGGCTAGCGGGGAAAGAGACCCAGTACTTC
CASSLGLAGKETQYF
>.|TRBV13|TRBD2|TRBJ2-3
TGTGCCAGCAGCTTCCGCGGGGGTTTCACAGATACGCAGTATTTT
CASSFRGGFTDTQYF
>.|TRBV7-2|.|TRBJ2-1
TGTGCCAGCAGCTTACACCCCCCCCAGGAGCAGTTCTTC
CASSLHPPQEQFF
>few|TRBV2|.|TRBJ1-4
TGTGCCAGCAGGCCACTGGCAACTAATGAAAAACTGTTTTTT
CASRPLATNEKLFF
>few|TRBV3-1/TRBV3-2|TRBD1|TRBJ1-6
TGTGCCAGCAGCCTCGCCAGGGGGTTCTCTTCACCCCTCCACTTT
CASSLARGFSSPLHF
>.|TRBV11-1|.|TRBJ2-1
TGTGCCAGCAGCTTAAGGGATGAGCAGTTCTTC
CASSLRDEQFF
>.|TRBV20-1|TRBD2|TRBJ2-7
TGCAGTGCTAGTGGGGCGGGACTATACTACGAGCAGTACTTC
CSASGAGLYYEQYF
>.|TRBV6-5|.|TRBJ2-5
TGTGCCAGCAGTTACTTCGGGTACCAAGAGACCCAGTACTTC
CASSYFGYQETQYF
>.|TRBV12-3/TRBV12-4|.|TRBJ1-6
TGTGCCAGCGCTAAGGGGTCACCCCTCCACTTT
CASAKGSPLHF
>.|TRBV18|TRBD1|TRBJ1-6
TGTGCCAGCTCACCCAACCCACCGGGACAGGGTAGTAATTCACCCCTCCACTTT
CASSPNPPGQGSNSPLHF
>.|TRBV6-5|TRBD1|TRBJ1-1
TGTGCCAGCAGTTACTCGGGGACAGGGTTCTCTGAAGCTTTCTTT
CASSYSGTGFSEAFF
>.|TRBV10-2|.|TRBJ2-5
TGCGCCAGCAGTGACACTGAGCGGGAGACCCAGTACTTC
CASSDTERETQYF
>.|TRBV6-5|.|TRBJ1-2
TGTGCCAGCACTAACAGGGTTGGCTATGGCTACACCTTC
CASTNRVGYGYTF
>.|TRBV6-5|TRBD1|TRBJ2-7
TGTGCCAGCAGTTACCGGACAGGGGGATACTACGAGCAGTACTTC
CASSYRTGGYYEQYF
>.|TRBV2|.|TRBJ2-2
TGTGCCAGCAGTGAACAGGGTTACACCGGGGAGCTGTTTTTT
CASSEQGYTGELFF
>.|TRBV14|.|TRBJ2-5
TGTGCCAGCAGCCAAGGTCTTGGGGGGGCAAAGCAAGAGACCCAGTACTTC
CASSQGLGGAKQETQYF
>.|TRBV30|TRBD2|TRBJ2-5
TGTGCCTGGACGTCGGGGGGGGAGACCCAGTACTTC
CAWTSGGETQYF
>.|TRBV2|.|TRBJ1-1
TGTGCCAGCAGTGTAGGACAGCGGAACACTGAAGCTTTCTTT
CASSVGQRNTEAFF
>.|TRBV20-1|TRBD1|TRBJ1-1
TGCAGTGCTAGTAGTGACAGGGAGGGCACTGAAGCTTTCTTT
CSASSDREGTEAFF
>.|TRBV6-5|.|TRBJ1-5
TGTGCCAGCAGTTACACTCCGAATCAGCCCCAGCATTTT
CASSYTPNQPQHF
>.|TRBV24-1|.|TRBJ2-7
TGTGCCACCAGTGATTCGACGACAGCCTACGAGCAGTACTTC
CATSDSTTAYEQYF
>.|TRBV7-9|TRBD1|TRBJ2-3
TGTGCCATGGGACAGGGGATAGCAGATACGCAGTATTTT
CAMGQGIADTQYF
>.|TRBV18|.|TRBJ1-5
TGTGCCAGCTCACCACCCCCCCCTCAGCCCCAGCATTTT
CASSPPPPQPQHF
>once|TRBV5-1|.|TRBJ1-1
TGCGCCAGCAGCTTGGGGTACGCTGAAGCTTTCTTT
CASSLGYAEAFF
>.|TRBV18|TRBD1|TRBJ1-2
TGTGCCAGCTCACTCAACCGGGACAGGGACCCATTTTATGGCTACACCTTC
CASSLNRDRDPFYGYTF
>once|TRBV18|.|TRBJ2-3
TGTGCCAGCTCGCTGGCTGTAGACACAGATACGCAGTATTTT
CASSLAVDTDTQYF